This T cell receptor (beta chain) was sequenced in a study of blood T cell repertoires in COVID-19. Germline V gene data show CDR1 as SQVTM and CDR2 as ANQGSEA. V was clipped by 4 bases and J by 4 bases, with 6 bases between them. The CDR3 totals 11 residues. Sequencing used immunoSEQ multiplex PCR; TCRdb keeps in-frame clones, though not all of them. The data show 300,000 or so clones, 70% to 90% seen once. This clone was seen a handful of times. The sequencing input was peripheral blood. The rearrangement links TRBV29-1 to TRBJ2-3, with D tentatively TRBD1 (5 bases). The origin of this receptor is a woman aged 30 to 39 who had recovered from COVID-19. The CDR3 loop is CSVVRADTQYF. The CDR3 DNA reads TGCAGCGTTGTCAGGGCAGATACGCAGTATTTT.